This T cell receptor beta chain was observed in a study of T cell changes during pregnancy in multiple sclerosis. Method: immunoSEQ multiplex PCR; TCRdb's copy keeps in-frame clones and lacks some. The sample has 25,000 to 35,000 clones; over 85% are singletons. This receptor was taken from a female donor with multiple sclerosis, enrolled in a pregnancy study. The sequences come from CD8+ T cells from peripheral blood mononuclear cells, collected in the first trimester of pregnancy.

The chain's CDR3 is CASSDSYTGELFF. The CDR3 bases are TGCGCCAGCAGCGACAGTTACACCGGGGAGCTGTTTTTT. This chain joins TRBV4-1 and TRBJ2-2, with D tentatively TRBD1 (5 bases). The CDR3 extends over 13 amino acids. V was clipped by 5 bases and J by 3 bases, with 7 bases between them. Germline values: CDR1 MGHRA, CDR2 YSYEKL.